This entry lists 30 T cell receptor beta chains sequenced from one sample in a study of PD-1 blockade in classical Hodgkin lymphoma. Sequenced by immunoSEQ multiplex PCR; TCRdb stores in-frame clones only, minus some. Here the sample spans roughly 92,000 clones, about nine tenths being singletons. Relapse was seen in all patients after autologous stem cell transplantation, and brentuximab vedotin exposure was variable. Sample: peripheral blood mononuclear cells (PBMCs), taken at baseline. The receptors come from a human donor with classical Hodgkin lymphoma.

The genes are TRBV5-1 and TRBJ1-2; D is unclear. Germline CDR1 reads SGHRS; CDR2 reads YFSETQ. Trimming shortened V by 1 base and J by 2 bases, and 6 bases separated the two germline ends. This CDR3 region has 13 residues. The CDR3 nucleotides are TGCGCCAGCAGCTTGTCCAGGAACTATGGCTACACCTTC. This sequence encodes CASSLSRNYGYTF.

V and J are TRBV2 and TRBJ1-5; no clear D. CDR1 is SNHLY, CDR2 FYNNEI, per germline. V was clipped by 7 bases and J by 0 bases, with 7 bases between them. The CDR3 is made up of 13 amino acids. Written as DNA, the CDR3 is TGTGCCAGCATGTGGGATAGCAATCAGCCCCAGCATTTT. Amino acids: CASMWDSNQPQHF.

This rearrangement joins TRBV6-5 to TRBJ2-1; no clear D gene. The V end lost 2 bases, the J end lost 6 bases, and 11 bases lay between the germline ends. The V gene's germline CDR1 is MNHEY and CDR2 SVGAGI. The CDR3 extends over 14 amino acids. In DNA, the CDR3 is TGTGCCAGCAGTTACAACTCTCTGGGCAATGAGCAGTTCTTC. Translating it yields CASSYNSLGNEQFF.

The chain is built from TRBV28 and TRBJ2-5; D is perhaps TRBD2 (6 bases). V was cut by 4 bases and J by 1 base, with 7 bases left in between. The CDR3 consists of 13 residues. Germline V CDR1 and CDR2: MDHEN, SYDVKM. This CDR3 reads CASSYSGQETQYF. DNA of the CDR3: TGTGCCAGCAGTTATAGCGGCCAAGAGACCCAGTACTTC.

The chain carries TRBV7-9 and TRBJ2-7; 11 nucleotides match TRBD2. This CDR3 has 16 amino acids. Germline lookup yields CDR1 SEHNR and CDR2 FQNEAQ (reference sequence). J lost 9 bases, V lost 4 bases, and 14 bases had no gene match. This CDR3 is CASSSPALAGVWAQYF. The CDR3 nucleotides read TGTGCCAGCAGCTCCCCCGCACTAGCGGGAGTCTGGGCGCAGTACTTC.

This chain's CDR3 is CASRAAGGSYEQYF. As DNA, the CDR3 is TGTGCCAGCAGGGCGGCAGGGGGCTCCTACGAGCAGTACTTC. The chain couples TRBV27 to TRBJ2-7; TRBD1 matches at 7 bases. The J segment lost 0 bases and the V segment lost 6 bases, leaving 5 bases of the junction unmatched. The CDR3 spans 14 residues. CDR1 and CDR2 from the germline V gene are MNHEY and SMNVEV (reference sequence).

This rearrangement joins TRBV7-9 to TRBJ1-4; TRBD1 matches 10 bases. Germline assignment: CDR1 SEHNR and CDR2 FQNEAQ (reference sequence). Losses at the gene ends were 3 bases for V and 4 bases for J; bases not matched to a gene: 11. CDR3 size: 18 residues. CDR3 in DNA: TGTGCCAGCAGCTTTCCGAGACAGGGGGCGCGAAATAATGAAAAACTGTTTTTT. Amino acid sequence: CASSFPRQGARNNEKLFF.

V gene TRBV27 combines with J gene TRBJ2-1, with TRBD2 matching over 12 bases. After removal of 5 bases from V and 12 bases from J, the junction contained 14 bases not matched to a gene. This CDR3 region has 16 residues. The V gene's germline CDR1 is MNHEY and CDR2 SMNVEV (reference sequence). The chain's CDR3 is CASSAHLAGGDLGQFF. The CDR3 bases are TGTGCCAGCAGTGCCCATCTAGCGGGGGGGGATCTTGGGCAGTTCTTC.

This clone turned up a few times. The chain combines TRBV5-8 with TRBJ2-7; TRBD1 matches at 9 bases. The trim removed 4 bases at V and 5 bases at J, leaving 7 bases unmatched. Germline CDR1 is SGHTS and CDR2 is YDEGEE. This CDR3 contains 14 residues. CDR3 DNA: TGTGCCAGCAGCCTGGGACAGGGAGGCCACGAGCAGTACTTC. Amino acid sequence: CASSLGQGGHEQYF.

The chain carries TRBV10-1 and TRBJ2-7, with 11 bases aligning to TRBD2. Germline trimming cut 6 bases from V and 1 base from J; bases unmatched to any gene: 2. Germline values: CDR1 WNHNN, CDR2 SYGVQD (reference sequence). The length of the CDR3 is 14 residues. CDR3 residues: CASRTSGDSYEQYF. CDR3 sequence (DNA): TGCGCCAGCAGGACTAGCGGGGATTCCTACGAGCAGTACTTC.

The chain has TRBV7-9 and TRBJ1-1; the D is unclear. V lost 3 bases to trimming and J lost 3 bases, with 8 bases between them. From germline, CDR1 is SEHNR and CDR2 FQNEAQ (reference sequence). This CDR3 is 13 amino acids long. CDR3 sequence (DNA): TGTGCCAGCAGCTTCCAGGTCGACACTGAAGCTTTCTTT. Protein product: CASSFQVDTEAFF.

This rearrangement joins TRBV6-4 to TRBJ2-1; no definite D call. V was pared by 6 bases and J by 6 bases, with 15 bases between. This CDR3 is built from 14 residues. Germline V gene lookup returns CDR1 MRHNA and CDR2 SNTAGT. This CDR3 is CASSPFPRANEQFF. The DNA of the CDR3 is TGTGCCAGCAGCCCATTCCCTAGGGCCAATGAGCAGTTCTTC.

The gene calls are TRBV25-1 and TRBJ2-3, with a possible D match to TRBD2 (5 bases). V was cut by 3 bases and J by 0 bases, with 13 bases left in between. CDR1 and CDR2 from the germline V gene are MGHDK and SYGVNS. The CDR3 loop spans 16 amino acids. DNA of the CDR3: TGTGCCAGCAGTGACCCCCGGGGAACTAGCACAGATACGCAGTATTTT. Its protein product is CASSDPRGTSTDTQYF. The full variable domain, rest sourced from reference TRBV25-1 and TRBJ2-3, is EADIYQTPRYLVIGTGKKITLECSQTMGHDKMYWYQQDPGMELHLIHYSYGVNSTEKGDLSSESTVSRIRTEHFPLTLESARPSHTSQYLCASSDPRGTSTDTQYFGPGTRLTVL.

Points on this clone: One end of the junction does not line up with germline, which may come from a read error. The rearrangement joins TRBV7-7 to TRBJ2-1; possibly TRBD1 or TRBD2 for D (6 bases each). This CDR3 spans 13 amino acids. Germline V gene data show CDR1 as SSHAT and CDR2 as FNYEAQ (reference sequence). This chain's CDR3 is CASSSNGGGEQFF. The CDR3, as DNA: TGTGCTAGCAGCTCGAACGGGGGCGGTGAGCAGTTCTTC.

V usage is TRBV15 and J usage is TRBJ2-3; TRBD2 is a possible D gene (5 bases). The CDR3 has 15 amino acids. V was trimmed by 1 base and J by 1 base, leaving 9 bases between them. The germline gives CDR1 LNHNV, CDR2 YYDKDF (reference sequence). CDR3 loop: CATSRGTLRTDTQYF. The CDR3 nucleotides read TGTGCCACCAGCAGAGGGACTTTACGCACAGATACGCAGTATTTT.

This chain connects TRBV15 to TRBJ2-1; tentative D call: TRBD1 (6 bases). The CDR3 consists of 13 residues. V was shortened by 3 bases and J by 4 bases, with 7 bases between the two germline ends. The germline V gene has CDR1 LNHNV and CDR2 YYDKDF (reference sequence). The CDR3 here is CATSRDRYNEQFF. In nucleotides, the CDR3 is TGTGCCACCAGCAGGGACAGATACAATGAGCAGTTCTTC.

The rearrangement links TRBV5-1 to TRBJ1-4, with 11 bases that match TRBD1. CDR1 is SGHRS, CDR2 YFSETQ, per germline. The ends lost 1 base at V and 2 bases at J; junction bases unmatched: 10. CDR3 length: 19 residues. This CDR3 reads CASSLNGQGARWTNEKLFF. DNA for the CDR3: TGCGCCAGCAGCTTGAACGGACAGGGGGCTCGGTGGACTAATGAAAAACTGTTTTTT.

The chain recombines TRBV6-6 with TRBJ2-7; TRBD1 or TRBD2 may be the D gene (5 bases each). Germline values: CDR1 MNHNY, CDR2 SVGAGI (reference sequence). V was clipped by 3 bases and J by 2 bases, with 11 bases between them. The CDR3 is 14 residues long. In DNA, the CDR3 is TGTGCCAGCAGTTATGAGGGGAGCCCCTACGAGCAGTACTTC. Amino acids: CASSYEGSPYEQYF.

This rearrangement joins TRBV30 to TRBJ2-1; D not certain. Germline CDR1 reads GTSNPN; CDR2 reads SVGIG (reference sequence). CDR3 length: 13 amino acids. Trimming took off 5 bases at V and 2 bases at J, with 10 bases between the two ends. The CDR3 nucleotides read TGTGCCTGGTTGCCCTTCACCTACAATGAGCAGTTCTTC. Translated: CAWLPFTYNEQFF.

This chain uses TRBV2 with TRBJ2-5; D is possibly TRBD1 or TRBD2 (5 bases each). The CDR3 is 15 residues long. V lost 1 base, J lost 5 bases, and 14 bases lay in between. The V gene's germline CDR1 is SNHLY and CDR2 FYNNEI. The CDR3 here is CASSEDRDGRETQYF. The CDR3 DNA reads as TGTGCCAGCAGTGAAGACCGGGACGGTCGCGAGACCCAGTACTTC.

This chain connects TRBV4-1 to TRBJ1-5, with D possibly being TRBD1 (5 bases). The V and J ends lost 2 bases and 7 bases respectively, with 15 bases between them. Germline-derived CDR1 and CDR2 are MGHRA and YSYEKL. The length of the CDR3 is 15 residues. CDR3 region: CASSQLAGLKQPQHF. CDR3 nucleotide sequence: TGCGCCAGCAGCCAACTCGCGGGGCTGAAACAGCCCCAGCATTTT.

V usage is TRBV10-2 and J usage is TRBJ2-1, with TRBD2 matching 9 bases. The CDR3 consists of 17 residues. Germline values: CDR1 WSHSY, CDR2 SAAADI. V dropped 5 bases and J dropped 4; count of bases not matched to a gene: 12. This CDR3 is CASSSRRAGGSYNEQFF. As DNA, the CDR3 is TGCGCCAGCAGTTCCCGCAGAGCGGGAGGATCGTACAATGAGCAGTTCTTC.

The chain links TRBV6-5 to TRBJ1-1; D is unclear. The germline gives CDR1 MNHEY, CDR2 SVGAGI. The CDR3 contains 16 residues. The V end was cut by 2 bases, the J end by 5 bases, with 18 bases between. Here the CDR3 reads CASSYRSTGRETEAFF. The CDR3 nucleotides are TGTGCCAGCAGTTACCGGTCTACGGGGAGGGAGACTGAAGCTTTCTTT.

The chain uses TRBV15 and TRBJ2-3; D gene ambiguous. Trimming took 6 bases from V and 3 from J, leaving 4 bases between them. This CDR3 has 11 amino acids. Germline loops: CDR1 LNHNV, CDR2 YYDKDF (reference sequence). The CDR3 DNA reads as TGTGCCACCAGGTCGACAGATACGCAGTATTTT. Its translation: CATRSTDTQYF. Drawing the rest from reference TRBV15 and TRBJ2-3, the complete variable domain is DAMVIQNPRYQVTQFGKPVTLSCSQTLNHNVMYWYQQKSSQAPKLLFHYYDKDFNNEADTPDNFQSRRPNTSFCFLDIRSPGLGDTAMYLCATRSTDTQYFGPGTRLTVL.

CDR3: CASSLGSPGLFF. CDR3 DNA sequence: TGTGCCAGCAGTTTAGGGTCCCCCGGGCTGTTTTTT. The J gene is TRBJ2-2, the V gene TRBV28; no reliable D call. Trimming stripped 2 bases from V and 13 bases from J, with 11 bases between. Germline V gives CDR1 MDHEN, CDR2 SYDVKM. This CDR3 spans 12 amino acids.

This clone was found once. The rearrangement links TRBV18 to TRBJ2-3; 7 bases fit TRBD2. V lost 3 bases, J lost 8 bases, and 8 bases stayed unmatched. CDR3 size: 14 residues. Germline V CDR1 and CDR2: KGHSH, LQKENI. The CDR3 loop is CASSPDRPGGTQYF. CDR3 nucleotides: TGTGCCAGCTCACCCGATAGACCGGGAGGTACGCAGTATTTT.

This clone was seen only once. The chain recombines TRBV7-3 with TRBJ1-3; TRBD1 agrees at 8 bases. V lost 5 bases and J lost 8; bases outside the gene matches: 8. The germline V gene has CDR1 SGHTA and CDR2 FQGTGA. The CDR3 totals 14 residues. CDR3 bases: TGTGCCAGCAGCCCAGGACAGGGCTCGGACACCATATATTTT. Translating gives CASSPGQGSDTIYF.

The CDR3 DNA sequence: TGTGCCAGCAGTGAGACCGGGACAGGGGCCTACGAGCAGTACTTC. Encoded protein: CASSETGTGAYEQYF. The chain is built from TRBV6-6 and TRBJ2-7; TRBD1 aligns across 10 bases. The CDR3 sequence is 15 residues long. V shed 5 bases, J shed 2 bases, and the junction held 6 bases outside the gene matches. The germline CDR1 and CDR2 sequences are MNHNY and SVGAGI (reference sequence).

The rearrangement links TRBV7-9 to TRBJ2-7, with 10 nucleotides matching TRBD1. Germline CDR1 and CDR2: SEHNR and FQNEAQ (reference sequence). CDR3 length equals 15 residues. V shed 5 bases, J shed 3 bases, and the junction held 7 bases outside the gene matches. CDR3: CASSRGQGGIYEQYF. CDR3 DNA sequence: TGTGCCAGCAGCCGAGGACAGGGGGGGATCTACGAGCAGTACTTC.

This clone was seen just once. The CDR3 nucleotides are TGTGCCAGCAGTTCGCCAGAGACAACTAATGAAAAACTGTTTTTT. It yields the protein CASSSPETTNEKLFF. The V call is TRBV28, the J call TRBJ1-4; D gene unclear. Germline values: CDR1 MDHEN, CDR2 SYDVKM. The CDR3 covers 15 residues. With 4 bases removed from V and 0 bases from J, the gap between germline ends came to 9 bases.